The entry below describes one T cell receptor (beta chain). As yet, its antigen is unknown. Trimming removed 8 bases from V and 2 bases from J; junction bases left unmatched: 25. Per the germline V gene, CDR1 is SNHLY and CDR2 is FYNNEI. This CDR3 region has 20 residues. The data belong to a study of T-cell reconstitution after alpha-beta-depleted transplantation in children. Findings of the study overall: There were some patients whose high TCRbeta diversity at day 60 came from surviving recipient T cells and thymic progenitors. Reports say that about two months after transplant, the alpha-beta T cells came out of several hundred graft clones that had expanded. T-cell counts and diversity at one year following transplant were attributed mainly to newly produced T cells.

Construction of the TCRbeta library involved unique molecular identifiers. Each CDR3 protein is one row after TCRdb ran MiXCR on the PCR reads. Here the sample spans hundreds of thousands of distinct CDR3 sequences, around 13% being singletons. The source of this sequence is a male patient younger than 18 who had a stem cell transplant for acute myeloid leukemia, so the T cells may come from the graft donor. The chain employs TRBV2 and TRBJ2-7; 9 nucleotides agree with TRBD1. This sample comprised PBMCs, mostly from graft donor cells, obtained 360 days after TCRalphabeta/CD19-depleted stem cell transplant. This chain's CDR3 is CASLDRWGDRVLQVTYEQYF. DNA for the CDR3: TGTGCCAGCTTAGACCGATGGGGGGACAGGGTCCTACAAGTAACCTACGAGCAGTACTTC. Supplemented by reference TRBV2 and TRBJ2-7, the full variable domain reads EPEVTQTPSHQVTQMGQEVILRCVPISNHLYFYWYRQILGQKVEFLVSFYNNEISEKSEIFDDQFSVERPDGSNFTLKIRSTKLEDSAMYFCASLDRWGDRVLQVTYEQYFGPGTRLTVT.